Given below is one T cell receptor beta chain in context. Only CD45RO-negative cells positively selected for CCR7 counted as naive CD8 cells, so terminally differentiated effector memory CD45RA+ cells were excluded. This CDR3 comprises 14 residues. V was pared by 3 bases and J by 8 bases, with 14 bases between. Germline CDR1 reads MNHEY; CDR2 reads SMNVEV (reference sequence). Method: immunoSEQ multiplex PCR; TCRdb's copy keeps in-frame clones and lacks some. The sample includes fewer than 850,000 clones, approximately 96% of them seen just once. The data belong to a study of shared clonotypes between healthy human individuals.

This clonotype was sampled from a man aged 25-40 years in good health. The J gene is TRBJ2-4, the V gene TRBV27; D might be TRBD2 (5 bases). The specimen sequenced was naive CD8+ T cells sorted from blood. The CDR3 loop reads CASSFLRDRDIQYF. CDR3 coding DNA: TGTGCCAGCAGTTTCTTGAGGGATAGGGACATTCAGTACTTC.